The 10 T cell receptor beta chains reported below all come from one sample, sequenced in a study of cytomegalovirus exposure and HLA in healthy donors. Both 60 Vbeta primers and 13 Jbeta primers went into the PCR. Sequenced by immunoSEQ multiplex PCR; TCRdb stores in-frame clones only, minus some. This repertoire shows more than 80,000 clones, 55% to 65% found once; its top ten account for 2.3%. Sequenced input: PBMCs. The receptor set was obtained from a human donor in good health.

This clone has a handful of counts. This chain links TRBV5-1 with TRBJ2-1, with D possibly TRBD2 on 5 matching bases. V was shortened by 4 bases and J by 2 bases, with 13 bases between the two germline ends. This CDR3 is built from 15 residues. Germline loops: CDR1 SGHRS, CDR2 YFSETQ. The CDR3 reads CASSASGGTYNEQFF. The CDR3 bases are TGCGCCAGCAGCGCATCAGGAGGAACCTACAATGAGCAGTTCTTC.

The chain employs TRBV15 and TRBJ1-4; weak D call: TRBD1 (5 bases). The CDR3 runs 14 residues. Germline V CDR1 and CDR2: LNHNV, YYDKDF (reference sequence). Deletions cut 5 bases from V and 8 bases from J, with 15 bases between. CDR3 residues: CATSVDRNNEKLFF. CDR3 nucleotide sequence: TGTGCCACCAGCGTAGACAGAAACAACGAAAAACTGTTTTTT. Based on the CDR3 plus reference TRBV15 and TRBJ1-4, the full variable domain is DAMVIQNPRYQVTQFGKPVTLSCSQTLNHNVMYWYQQKSSQAPKLLFHYYDKDFNNEADTPDNFQSRRPNTSFCFLDIRSPGLGDTAMYLCATSVDRNNEKLFFGSGTQLSVL.

This clone was detected a few times. The rearrangement uses TRBV5-6 and TRBJ2-1, with TRBD2 identical over 7 bases. From germline, CDR1 is SGHDT and CDR2 YYEEEE. The CDR3 consists of 16 residues. The junction had 11 bases not matched to a gene; V was cut back by 1 base and J by 7 bases. CDR3 sequence (DNA): TGTGCCAGCAGCTTGTTCCGGGACTACGAGAGAAATGAGCAGTTCTTC. Its translation: CASSLFRDYERNEQFF.

The chain links TRBV19 to TRBJ2-7; 9 nucleotides align to TRBD1. The CDR3 covers 17 residues. J was trimmed by 2 bases and V by 3 bases; bases with no gene match: 11. Germline V gives CDR1 LNHDA, CDR2 SQIVND (reference sequence). The CDR3 bases are TGTGCCAGTAGTATTGAAGGGGACAGGGCTTCAACCTACGAGCAGTACTTC. Its translation is CASSIEGDRASTYEQYF. Filled out from reference TRBV19 and TRBJ2-7, the complete variable domain reads DGGITQSPKYLFRKEGQNVTLSCEQNLNHDAMYWYRQDPGQGLRLIYYSQIVNDFQKGDIAEGYSVSREKKESFPLTVTSAQKNPTAFYLCASSIEGDRASTYEQYFGPGTRLTVT.

The rearrangement uses TRBV9 and TRBJ1-1; perhaps TRBD1 as D (6 bases). Germline V gives CDR1 SGDLS, CDR2 YYNGEE. The CDR3 is made up of 13 amino acids. V lost 4 bases and J 6 bases, leaving 13 bases between the germline ends. CDR3 sequence: CASSQGGVPEAFF. Here the CDR3 DNA reads TGTGCCAGCAGCCAAGGGGGGGTGCCTGAAGCTTTCTTT.

The rearrangement links TRBV11-3 to TRBJ1-1; D perhaps matches TRBD1 (6 bases). The germline V gene has CDR1 SGHNT and CDR2 YENEEA. The CDR3 covers 14 residues. V was pared by 3 bases and J by 5 bases, with 13 bases between. CDR3 amino acids: CASSFTGMLTEAFF. The CDR3 DNA is TGTGCCAGCAGCTTCACAGGGATGTTAACTGAAGCTTTCTTT.

The V gene is TRBV7-8, the J gene TRBJ2-1; a possible D gene is TRBD2 (6 bases). Trimming removed 1 base at V and 4 bases at J, with 14 bases between. The germline CDR1 and CDR2 sequences are SGHVS and FQNEAQ. This CDR3 contains 16 residues. The CDR3 sequence: CASSLGRVGEYNEQFF. The CDR3 DNA reads as TGTGCCAGCAGCTTAGGGAGGGTTGGGGAATACAATGAGCAGTTCTTC.

This clone was counted between two and nine times. The J gene is TRBJ1-6, the V gene TRBV2; 10 nucleotides line up with TRBD1. The CDR3 loop spans 14 amino acids. Germline CDR1 is SNHLY and CDR2 is FYNNEI. V shed 8 bases and J 10 bases; nucleotides not matched to a gene: 8. The CDR3 DNA sequence: TGTGCCAGCGACCGGGACAGGGGCCTCTCACCCCTCCACTTT. It translates to CASDRDRGLSPLHF.

CDR3 amino acids: CASSADGHLGRTQYF. DNA of the CDR3: TGTGCCAGCAGCGCCGATGGACACCTTGGCCGAACCCAGTACTTC. The V call is TRBV7-2, the J call TRBJ2-5, with a weak D call TRBD1 (5 bases). The germline gives CDR1 SGHTA, CDR2 FQGNSA. This CDR3 has 15 residues. The V and J ends lost 5 bases and 8 bases respectively, with 21 bases between them.

V gene TRBV5-1 combines with J gene TRBJ2-2, with 10 positions matching TRBD2. The CDR3 runs 18 residues. Germline CDR1 SGHRS, CDR2 YFSETQ. Trimming cost V 4 bases and J 0 bases; bases outside gene matches: 9. CDR3 residues: CASSITSGAYPNTGELFF. The CDR3 DNA is TGCGCCAGCAGCATCACTAGCGGGGCCTACCCGAACACCGGGGAGCTGTTTTTT.